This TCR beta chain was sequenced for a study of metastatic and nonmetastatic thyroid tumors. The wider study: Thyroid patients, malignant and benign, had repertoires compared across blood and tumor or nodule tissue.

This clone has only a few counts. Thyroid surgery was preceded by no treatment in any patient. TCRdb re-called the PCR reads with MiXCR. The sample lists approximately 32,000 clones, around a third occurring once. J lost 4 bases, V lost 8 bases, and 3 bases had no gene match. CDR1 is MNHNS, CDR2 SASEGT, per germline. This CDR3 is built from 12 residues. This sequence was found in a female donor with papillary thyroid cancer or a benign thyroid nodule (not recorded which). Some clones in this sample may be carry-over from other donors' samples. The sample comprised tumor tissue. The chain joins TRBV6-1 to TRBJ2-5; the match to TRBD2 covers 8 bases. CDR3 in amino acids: CASGRGGETQYF. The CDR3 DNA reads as TGTGCCAGCGGACGGGGGGGAGAGACCCAGTACTTC.